This TCR beta chain was retrieved from a study of beta chain features in type 1 diabetes (dated by TCRdb to 2017 to 2018). Background on the whole study: No differences in mean age, gender distribution, total cell number or subset yield were found between patients and healthy donors. Across all samples, about 110 million sorted cells were examined, and cell number per subset correlated strongly with RNA yield. In the study, TCRB repertoires of sorted circulating CD4+ T cell subsets from recently diagnosed type 1 diabetes patients were compared with those of matched healthy donors. Whereas all 30 or so donors provided naive and central memory subsets, regulatory and stem cell-like memory subsets were isolated from just 8 patients and about 8 healthy donors.

Overall results and qualifications from the work: Type 1 diabetes patients showed a moderate but significant shortening of TCRB CDR3 length in all four CD4+ subsets. At VDJ recombination sites, patients with type 1 diabetes made fewer insertions and deleted more nucleotides, a pattern implying thymic rearrangement abnormalities. HLA sub-analyses involved small numbers of individuals, so any influence of HLA type on TCRB rearrangement remained unresolved. Because cDNA was sequenced instead of genomic DNA, activated cells with high expression could be over-represented, although the groups did not differ in activation or CD3 levels. Naive, central memory and regulatory TCRB repertoires appeared more similar among patients than among healthy donors. Shorter templates might have been favored by PCR, but patient and control samples were amplified and corrected together, so both groups would have been affected equally by any skew.

This clone has at least ten counts. The clone's antigen remains unknown. Base qualities are not provided; no much larger clone lies one nucleotide away. The entire isolated RNA was reverse transcribed using the High Capacity cDNA Reverse Transcription Kit, and thus expressed TCRB transcripts were sequenced. Deep immunoSEQ sequencing was applied to naive, central memory and regulatory T cell samples, giving an average of around 4 million total reads per sample. Sorted cells were lysed in RLT buffer, and RNA was extracted using DNase-treated RNeasy Micro or Mini kits according to cell number. Each cell subset was processed separately to prevent cross-contamination, with patient and healthy donor samples processed together. Using the immunoSEQ multiplex PCR, TCRB sequences were amplified from cDNA into 87-bp fragments spanning the CDR3 region. Sequencing of the amplicons was performed on the Illumina HiSeq platform. Under the source paper's analysis protocol: Synthetic template baselines were used to correct PCR bias computationally, reads within Hamming distance 2 were collapsed, and singletons that could not be merged were discarded. Reads were aligned against IMGT so that V, D and J genes, CDR3 length and insertions or deletions at six rearrangement sites could be assigned. Within each subset, clonotype counts were normalized to sorted cell number, and only after that were true diversity and Gini coefficients computed with the tcR R package. The overlap coefficient, calculated on TCRB nucleotide sequences, was used to measure repertoire sharing. TCRdb re-hosts the immuneACCESS table, in-frame sequences only. Its copies lack some clones; in the studies checked, an unresolved V gene accounts for under half of them, and the cause for the rest is not known. The V and J calls and clone size were taken over from that table, and D and trimming were inferred from the DNA. A total of roughly 150,000 clones appear in this sample, approximately 9.1% of them only once. Of the sample, about 0.7% falls within the top ten clones.

From each donor, a single peripheral blood sample of roughly 0.11 L on average was drawn into heparinised tubes. Naive, central memory, regulatory and stem cell-like memory CD4+ T cells were sorted on a BD FACSAria II using a panel including CD45RO, CCR7, CD25, CD127, CD95 and CD27. Purity was above 95% for every sorted population. Right away, PBMCs were isolated by Lymphoprep density gradient centrifugation and were stained directly, with no culture step. So that batch effects would be minimized, each experiment stained and sorted samples in pairs, pairing one healthy donor with one patient. V is shortened by 7 bases, J by 0 bases, and the region joining them spans 15 bases. According to the germline V gene, CDR1 reads SQVTM and CDR2 reads ANQGSEA. The CDR3 goes from the cysteine to the phenylalanine over 14 residues. Only the CDR3 region is kept as DNA, spanning 42 bases read in frame from base 1.

The sequenced sample consisted of central memory CD4+ T cells from blood. The rearrangement joined TRBV29-1 to TRBJ1-1; the D gene remains uncertain. The sequence came from a woman in her 30s with type 1 diabetes. Here is the DNA: TGCAGCGCCCCTAAAGCGGGTATGAACACTGAAGCTTTCTTT. The translation is CSAPKAGMNTEAFF.